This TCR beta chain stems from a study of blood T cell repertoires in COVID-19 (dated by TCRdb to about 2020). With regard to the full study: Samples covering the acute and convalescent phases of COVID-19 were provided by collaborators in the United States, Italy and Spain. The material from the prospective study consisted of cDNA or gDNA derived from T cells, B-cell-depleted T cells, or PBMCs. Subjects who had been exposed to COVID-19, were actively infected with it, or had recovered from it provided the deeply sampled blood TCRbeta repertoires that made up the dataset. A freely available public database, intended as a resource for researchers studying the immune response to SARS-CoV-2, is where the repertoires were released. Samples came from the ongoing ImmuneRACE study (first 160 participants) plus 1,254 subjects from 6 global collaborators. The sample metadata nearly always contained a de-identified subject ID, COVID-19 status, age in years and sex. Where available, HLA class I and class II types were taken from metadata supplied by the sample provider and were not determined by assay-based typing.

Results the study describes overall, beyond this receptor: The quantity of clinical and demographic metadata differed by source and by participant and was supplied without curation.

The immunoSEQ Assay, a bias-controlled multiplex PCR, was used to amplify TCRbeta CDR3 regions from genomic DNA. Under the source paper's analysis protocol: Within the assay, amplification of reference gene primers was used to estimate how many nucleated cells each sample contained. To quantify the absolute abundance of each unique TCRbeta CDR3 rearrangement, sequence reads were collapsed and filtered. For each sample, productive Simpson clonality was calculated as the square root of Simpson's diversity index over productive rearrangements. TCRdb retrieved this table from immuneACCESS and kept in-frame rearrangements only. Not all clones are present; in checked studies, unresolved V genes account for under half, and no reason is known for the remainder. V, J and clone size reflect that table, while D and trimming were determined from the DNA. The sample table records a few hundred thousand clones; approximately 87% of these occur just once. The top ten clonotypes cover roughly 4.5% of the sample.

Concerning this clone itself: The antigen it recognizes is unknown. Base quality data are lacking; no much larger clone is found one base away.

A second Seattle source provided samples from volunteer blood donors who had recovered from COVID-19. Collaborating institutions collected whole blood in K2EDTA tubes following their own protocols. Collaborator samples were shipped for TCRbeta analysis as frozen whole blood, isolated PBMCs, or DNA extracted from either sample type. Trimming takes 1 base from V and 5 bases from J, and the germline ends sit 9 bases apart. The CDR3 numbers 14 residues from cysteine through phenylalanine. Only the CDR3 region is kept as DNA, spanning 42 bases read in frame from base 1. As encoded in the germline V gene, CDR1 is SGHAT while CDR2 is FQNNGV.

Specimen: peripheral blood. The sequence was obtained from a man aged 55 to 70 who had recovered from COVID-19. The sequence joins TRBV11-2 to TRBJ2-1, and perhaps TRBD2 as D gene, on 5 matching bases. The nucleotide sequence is TGTGCCAGCAGCTTAGGACTACCGAACAATGAGCAGTTCTTC. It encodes CASSLGLPNNEQFF.